This record looks at one T cell receptor (beta chain) sequence and its context. The antigen remains undetermined. The PCR had 60 Vbeta and 13 Jbeta primers. TCRdb's copy holds only in-frame clones and misses some; the assay was immunoSEQ multiplex PCR. The sample has fewer than 95,000 clones; 63% are singletons. These data are taken from a study of cytomegalovirus exposure and HLA in healthy donors. General study points: Common viral pathogens seemed, in a later analysis, to connect with several of the most significant clusters. Available immune exposure information was restricted to CMV serostatus only.

CDR3 size: 13 residues. V dropped 4 bases and J dropped 1 base, with 8 bases sitting between them. From germline, CDR1 is SGHRS and CDR2 YFSETQ. Sequenced material: PBMCs. The chain uses TRBV5-1 and TRBJ2-5; D is uncertain. The source of this sequence is a woman aged 25 to 39 in good health and CMV-seronegative. The CDR3 DNA sequence: TGCGCCAGCAGCCTGGAGCTCCAAGAGACCCAGTACTTC. As protein: CASSLELQETQYF. The full variable domain, its missing parts supplied by reference TRBV5-1 and TRBJ2-5, is KAGVTQTPRYLIKTRGQQVTLSCSPISGHRSVSWYQQTPGQGLQFLFEYFSETQRNKGNFPGRFSGRQFSNSRSEMNVSTLELGDSALYLCASSLELQETQYFGPGTRLLVL.